Listed below are T cell receptor beta chains from one sample, sequenced in a study of T cell repertoires in cytomegalovirus infection. No antigen is known for these receptors. MiXCR was run by TCRdb on the reads, yielding one entry per CDR3 protein. In the table there are approximately 300,000 distinct CDR3 sequences, approximately 25% of which are singletons. Sequencing used cultured PBMCs, obtained from culture after CMV antigen stimulation. These receptors were collected from a human donor in good health (CMV status not recorded). Some clones in this sample may be carry-over from other donors' samples. Both conserved end residues are part of each CDR3. D genes are given only for firm matches. Size values are once, few and many counts, or a class for expanded clones, and some rows have none.

J gene: TRBJ2-7; V gene: TRBV7-9; D gene: -; clone size: few; CDR3 protein: CASSLAGAGAYQSYEQYF; CDR3 DNA: TGTGCCAGCAGCTTAGCGGGGGCAGGGGCCTATCAATCCTACGAGCAGTACTTC
J gene: TRBJ1-2; V gene: TRBV6-5; D gene: -; clone size: -; CDR3 protein: CASSKSRGGYGYTF; CDR3 DNA: TGTGCCAGCAGCAAATCCCGGGGTGGCTATGGCTACACCTTC
J gene: TRBJ2-5; V gene: TRBV20-1; D gene: -; clone size: -; CDR3 protein: CSASFLGGETQYF; CDR3 DNA: TGCAGTGCTAGTTTTCTAGGGGGTGAGACCCAGTACTTC
J gene: TRBJ2-7; V gene: TRBV5-4; D gene: -; clone size: many; CDR3 protein: CASSYRETYEQYF; CDR3 DNA: TGTGCCAGCAGCTATCGGGAAACCTACGAGCAGTACTTC
J gene: TRBJ1-1; V gene: TRBV7-6; D gene: -; clone size: few; CDR3 protein: CASSLRTADSGTEAFF; CDR3 DNA: TGTGCCAGCAGCTTAAGAACGGCAGATTCGGGCACTGAAGCTTTCTTT
J gene: TRBJ2-2; V gene: TRBV7-2; D gene: TRBD1; clone size: -; CDR3 protein: CASSRRDRGSSGELFF; CDR3 DNA: TGTGCCAGCAGCCGCCGGGACAGGGGGTCATCCGGGGAGCTGTTTTTT
J gene: TRBJ2-1; V gene: TRBV6-6; D gene: TRBD1; clone size: -; CDR3 protein: CASSGKPGQPSSYNEQFF; CDR3 DNA: TGTGCCAGCAGTGGGAAACCGGGACAGCCCAGCTCCTACAATGAGCAGTTCTTC
J gene: TRBJ2-3; V gene: TRBV29-1; D gene: TRBD2; clone size: -; CDR3 protein: CSVGGLAGGGTDTQYF; CDR3 DNA: TGCAGCGTTGGGGGACTAGCGGGAGGGGGCACAGATACGCAGTATTTT
J gene: TRBJ2-5; V gene: TRBV10-1; D gene: -; clone size: -; CDR3 protein: CASSDSGTTQETQYF; CDR3 DNA: TGCGCCAGCAGTGATTCCGGGACGACCCAAGAGACCCAGTACTTC
J gene: TRBJ1-5; V gene: TRBV6-1; D gene: -; clone size: -; CDR3 protein: CASRPSSGNPQPQHF; CDR3 DNA: TGTGCCAGCAGACCTTCTTCAGGGAACCCACAGCCCCAGCATTTT